This is a list of T cell receptor beta chains from one sample in a study of neurological immune-mediated disorders. Each CDR3 protein gets one entry after TCRdb re-called the 5' RACE reads with MiXCR. Of 35,000 to 50,000 distinct CDR3 sequences listed, roughly 2.5% are singletons. Sequencing was carried out using PBMCs. Receptors were obtained from a man aged 45-65 years with multiple sclerosis. Each CDR3 is given with its conserved first and last residue. D genes are given only for firm matches. Clone size appears in some rows only: once, few, many, or a class for an expanded clone.

many	NA	TRBV7-2	TRBJ2-6	TGTGCCAGCAGCCGTGGGTACCGCTCTGGGGCCAACGTCCTGACTTTC	CASSRGYRSGANVLTF
many	NA	TRBV11-2	TRBJ2-2	TGTGCCAGCAGCTTCGACCGACTGAACACCGGGGAGCTGTTTTTT	CASSFDRLNTGELFF
many	NA	TRBV12-3/TRBV12-4	TRBJ2-1	TGTGCCAGCAGTGGACAGACCTACAATGAGCAGTTCTTC	CASSGQTYNEQFF
many	NA	TRBV5-1	TRBJ2-3	TGCGCCAGCAGCGCCCCCTCAGGGGCCGATACGCAGTATTTT	CASSAPSGADTQYF
many	TRBD1	TRBV7-2	TRBJ2-2	TGTGCCAGCAGCTCGCAGGGGGATGCCGGGGAGCTGTTTTTT	CASSSQGDAGELFF
many	NA	TRBV20-1	TRBJ1-6	TGCAGTGCCCCTGGGGGTGGGTCACCCCTCAACTTT	CSAPGGGSPLNF
many	NA	TRBV7-9	TRBJ2-3	TGTGCCAGCAGCTTGGGGCAGGGGCAATCAGATACGCAGTATTTT	CASSLGQGQSDTQYF
many	NA	TRBV12-3/TRBV12-4	TRBJ2-7	TGTGCCAGCAGGGGAGTGGCCCTCGGGCAGTACTTC	CASRGVALGQYF
many	NA	TRBV5-5	TRBJ1-6	TGTGCCAGCAGCTCTCCCGGACTGCACAATTCACCCCTCCACTTT	CASSSPGLHNSPLHF
many	NA	TRBV9	TRBJ2-3	TGTGCCAGCAGCCATGGAGTAGCGGTCACAGATACGCAGTATTTT	CASSHGVAVTDTQYF
NA	NA	TRBV3-1	TRBJ2-7	TGTGCCAGCAGCCCCGACATTCTAATCTCAGAGCAGTACTTC	CASSPDILISEQYF
NA	TRBD1	TRBV5-1	TRBJ2-5	TGCGCCAGCAGCGCGGGACAGGGAGTAGGAGAGACCCAGTACTTC	CASSAGQGVGETQYF
many	NA	TRBV7-9	TRBJ2-1	TGTGCCGTGGCAGGGAGTATGGGGAATGAGCAGTTCTTC	CAVAGSMGNEQFF
many	NA	TRBV5-5	TRBJ2-2	TGTGCCAGCAGCTTCGCAGGGACCGGGGAGCTGTTTTTT	CASSFAGTGELFF
many	TRBD2	TRBV7-3	TRBJ2-1	TGTGCCAGCAGCTTAACTCGGGGGGGCCAGAATGAGCAGTTCTTC	CASSLTRGGQNEQFF
many	NA	TRBV11-3	TRBJ2-7	TGTGCCAGCAGCTTGGCCTACGAGCAGTACTTC	CASSLAYEQYF
many	NA	TRBV5-1	TRBJ1-6	TGCGCCAGCAGCTTGGCCTCGGGGCAGAGTAATTCACCCCTCCACTTT	CASSLASGQSNSPLHF
many	TRBD1	TRBV12-3/TRBV12-4	TRBJ1-1	TGTGCCAGCAGTTTGGGACAGGGGAGCACTGAAGCTTTCTTT	CASSLGQGSTEAFF
many	NA	TRBV5-6	TRBJ2-2	TGTGCCAGCAGCTTAGTCCCGGGCGGGGCTGCCGGGGAGCTGTTTTTT	CASSLVPGGAAGELFF
many	NA	TRBV6-5	TRBJ2-7	TGTGCCAGCAGTTACTCGCCCGTTAGGGAGCAGTACTTC	CASSYSPVREQYF
many	NA	TRBV5-8	TRBJ1-5	TGTGCCAGCAGCTTGGGGCAGCTTAGCAATCAGCCCCAGCATTTT	CASSLGQLSNQPQHF
many	TRBD1	TRBV29-1	TRBJ1-2	TGCAGCGTTGGGACAGGTTGGGGCTATGGCTACACCTTC	CSVGTGWGYGYTF
many	NA	TRBV6-2/TRBV6-3	TRBJ2-7	TGTGCCAGCAGCGACCGGGAGACCGAGCAGTACTTC	CASSDRETEQYF
many	NA	TRBV7-7	TRBJ2-5	TGTGCCAGCAGCTTAGTAGGGCAGGGGACCCAGTACTTC	CASSLVGQGTQYF
once	NA	TRBV4-3	TRBJ1-6	TGCGCCAGCAGCCAAGAGAAGGCAGCAGGCGCAAATTCACCCCTCAACTTT	CASSQEKAAGANSPLNF
many	NA	TRBV12-3/TRBV12-4	TRBJ1-4	TGTGCCAGCAGTCCTGGATCTGCCCGGGGGGGACTGTTTTTT	CASSPGSARGGLFF
many	NA	TRBV5-1	TRBJ1-1	TGCGCCAGCACACTTTCGGGGGGACCTAACACTGAAGCTTTCTTT	CASTLSGGPNTEAFF
medium-sized	NA	TRBV20-1	TRBJ1-2	TGCAGTGCTAGAGTGTTGGGCGCGGGTGGCTACACCTTC	CSARVLGAGGYTF
many	TRBD2	TRBV7-2	TRBJ2-2	TGTGCCAGCAGCTCCTCCGGACTAGCACACGGGGAGCTGTTTTTT	CASSSSGLAHGELFF
many	NA	TRBV15	TRBJ1-5	TGTGCCACCAGCAGAGTCCCCAGTCAGCCCCAGCATTTT	CATSRVPSQPQHF
once	NA	TRBV6-1	TRBJ1-6	TGTGCCAGCAGATTGGGGACGGGGAATTCACCCCTCCACTTT	CASRLGTGNSPLHF
few	NA	TRBV5-1	TRBJ2-5	TGCGCCAGCAGTCCTCCGCTGGGGGCGGCGGAGACCCAGTACTTC	CASSPPLGAAETQYF
many	TRBD1	TRBV28	TRBJ2-2	TGTGCCAGCAGTTCAAACCACAGGGGGCGAACCGGGGAGCTGTTTTTT	CASSSNHRGRTGELFF
many	NA	TRBV5-1	TRBJ2-2	TGCGCCAGCAGCAGGCTCAGACCTTCTACCGGGGAGCTGTTTTTT	CASSRLRPSTGELFF
many	NA	TRBV7-9	TRBJ2-1	TGTGCCAGCAGCTTAGCACTTTACAATGAGCAGTTCTTC	CASSLALYNEQFF
many	NA	TRBV15	TRBJ2-7	TGTGCCACCAGCAAAGGAATGGAAGCGGGTGAGCAGTACTTC	CATSKGMEAGEQYF
many	TRBD1	TRBV10-3	TRBJ2-1	TGTGCCATCAGAGTCCGGGACAGCTCCTACAATGAGCAGTTCTTC	CAIRVRDSSYNEQFF
many	TRBD2	TRBV4-3	TRBJ2-2	TGCGCCAGCAGCCAACAGGTGGTTCTAGCGGGGACCACCGGGGAGCTGTTTTTT	CASSQQVVLAGTTGELFF
many	NA	TRBV24-1	TRBJ2-4	TGTGCCACCAGTGATTTGTCTAGGCTGATAAGAAACATTCAGTACTTC	CATSDLSRLIRNIQYF
many	NA	TRBV16	TRBJ1-2	TGTGCCAGCAGCCAATCCAACGGTAACTATGGCTACACCTTC	CASSQSNGNYGYTF
few	NA	TRBV7-2	TRBJ1-5	TGTGCCAGCAGTCCGGGGAATCAGCCCCAGAATTTT	CASSPGNQPQNF
many	NA	TRBV3-1	TRBJ2-1	TGTGCCAGCAGCCCGTCGTGGACCTACAATGAGCAGTTCTTC	CASSPSWTYNEQFF
many	TRBD2	TRBV20-1	TRBJ2-5	TGCAGTGCTCACCGGACTAGCGGGGGGCCCCAGTACTTC	CSAHRTSGGPQYF
many	NA	TRBV20-1	TRBJ1-4	TGCAGTGCTAGAGAACAGGGACACCGTAATGAAAAACTGTTTTTT	CSAREQGHRNEKLFF
many	NA	TRBV29-1	TRBJ2-5	TGCAGCGCCGCGGGCCAGACTCAAGAGACCCAGTACTTC	CSAAGQTQETQYF
many	TRBD2	TRBV12-3/TRBV12-4	TRBJ2-5	TGTGCCAGCGGCCGGGACTACTATAAAGAGACCCAGTACTTC	CASGRDYYKETQYF
many	TRBD1	TRBV10-3	TRBJ1-6	TGTGCCATCAGTGTAGAGGGACAGGGATCATCACCCCTCAACTTT	CAISVEGQGSSPLNF
many	NA	TRBV11-2	TRBJ1-3	TGTGCCAGCAGAAAACAGGGTGCTGGAAACACCATATATTTT	CASRKQGAGNTIYF
many	TRBD1	TRBV12-3/TRBV12-4	TRBJ2-2	TGTGCCAGCAGACCGGCAGGGGGCCGCCGGGAGCTGTTTTTT	CASRPAGGRRELFF
many	TRBD1	TRBV7-3	TRBJ2-2	TGTGCCAGCAGCTTAGAAGGGGGCAGGACCGGGGAGCTGTTTTTT	CASSLEGGRTGELFF
few	NA	TRBV10-2	TRBJ2-2	TGCGCCAGCAGTGTAGATTGGGCGAACACCGGGGAGCTGTTTTTT	CASSVDWANTGELFF
many	TRBD1	TRBV5-1	TRBJ1-1	TGCGCCAGCAGCCCCACACAGGGGGAAGGCACTGAAGCTTTCTTT	CASSPTQGEGTEAFF